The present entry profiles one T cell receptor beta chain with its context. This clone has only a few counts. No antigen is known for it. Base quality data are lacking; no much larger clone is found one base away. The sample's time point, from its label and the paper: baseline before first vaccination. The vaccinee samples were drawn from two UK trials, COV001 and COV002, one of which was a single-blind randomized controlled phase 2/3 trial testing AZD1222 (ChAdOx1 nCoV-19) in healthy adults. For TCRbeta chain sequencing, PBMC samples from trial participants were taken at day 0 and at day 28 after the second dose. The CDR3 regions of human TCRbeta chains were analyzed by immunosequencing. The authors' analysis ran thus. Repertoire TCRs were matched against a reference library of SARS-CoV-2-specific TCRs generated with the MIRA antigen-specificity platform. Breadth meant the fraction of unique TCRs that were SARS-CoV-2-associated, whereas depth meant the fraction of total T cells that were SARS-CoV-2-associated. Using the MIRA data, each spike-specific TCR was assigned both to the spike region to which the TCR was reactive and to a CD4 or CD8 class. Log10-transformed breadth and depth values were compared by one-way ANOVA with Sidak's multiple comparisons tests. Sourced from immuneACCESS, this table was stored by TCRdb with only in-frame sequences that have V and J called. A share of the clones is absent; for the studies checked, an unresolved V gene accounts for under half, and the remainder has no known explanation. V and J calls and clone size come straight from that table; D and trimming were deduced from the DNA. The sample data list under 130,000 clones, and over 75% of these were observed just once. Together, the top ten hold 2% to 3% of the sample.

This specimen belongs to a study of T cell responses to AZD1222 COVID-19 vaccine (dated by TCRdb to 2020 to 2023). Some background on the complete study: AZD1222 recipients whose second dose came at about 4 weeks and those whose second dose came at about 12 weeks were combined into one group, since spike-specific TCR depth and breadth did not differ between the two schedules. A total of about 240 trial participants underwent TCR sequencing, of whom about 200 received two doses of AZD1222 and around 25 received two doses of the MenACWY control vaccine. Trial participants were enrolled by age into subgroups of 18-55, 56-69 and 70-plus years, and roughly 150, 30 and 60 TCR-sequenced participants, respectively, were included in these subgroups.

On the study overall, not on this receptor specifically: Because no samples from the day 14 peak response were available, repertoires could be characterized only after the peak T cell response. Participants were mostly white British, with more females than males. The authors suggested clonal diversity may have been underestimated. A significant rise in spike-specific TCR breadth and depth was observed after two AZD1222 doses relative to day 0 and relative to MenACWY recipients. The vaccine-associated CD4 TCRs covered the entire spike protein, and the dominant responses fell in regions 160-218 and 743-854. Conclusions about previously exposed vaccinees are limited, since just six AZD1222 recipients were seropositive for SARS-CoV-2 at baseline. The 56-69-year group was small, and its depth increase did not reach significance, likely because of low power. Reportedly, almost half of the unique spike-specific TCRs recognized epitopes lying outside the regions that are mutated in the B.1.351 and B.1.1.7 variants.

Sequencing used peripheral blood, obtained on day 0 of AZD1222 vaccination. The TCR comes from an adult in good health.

The DNA is TGTGCCAGCAGTTCCGGGGCGAATGAGCAGTTCTTC. It is translated as CASSSGANEQFF. The chain is encoded by TRBV12-3 or TRBV12-4 joined to TRBJ2-1; the D gene could be either TRBD1 or TRBD2, each agreeing at 5 bases. The CDR3 sequence holds 12 residues, the cysteine and phenylalanine included. Only CDR3 DNA remains: 36 bases, in frame from the first base. Relative to germline, V is 4 bases shorter and J is 7 bases shorter, with 8 bases between their ends.